The sequence of this T cell receptor (beta chain) was determined in a study of shared clonotypes between healthy human individuals. Study details: A couple of women and a few men aged 18 to 49 made up the donors. Researchers assigned three CD4 naive, three CD4 memory, two CD8 naive and one CD8 memory plate to each donor.

Positively selected for CCR7, the CD45RO-negative cells used as naive CD8 cells excluded terminally differentiated effector memory CD45RA+ cells. This CDR3 region has 15 residues. Germline assignment: CDR1 KGHSY and CDR2 FQNENV. V was pared by 1 base and J by 6 bases, with 15 bases between. The material for each subset, its genomic DNA, was split evenly across several immunoSEQ plates. Profiling relied on immunoSEQ multiplex PCR, and the TCRdb table lists in-frame clones only, not all of them. The sample contains nearly 600,000 clones, around 95% of which appear only once. The rearrangement joins TRBV16 to TRBJ1-1, with D hard to call. Material: naive CD8+ T cells sorted from blood. The sequence derives from a woman in her thirties in good health. CDR3 region: CASSQYWGPNAEAFF. The CDR3 coding sequence is TGTGCCAGCAGCCAATACTGGGGTCCTAACGCTGAAGCTTTCTTT.